The T cell receptor beta chain described here comes from a study of PD-1 blockade in classical Hodgkin lymphoma. Turning to the study itself: Every 2 weeks, patients got 3 mg/kg intravenous nivolumab. Study outcomes and limitations: Patients newly diagnosed and complete responders had comparable baseline diversity. The CD4+ diversity rise by C4D1 was clearest in complete responders.

Trimming removed 7 bases at V and 4 bases at J, with 11 bases between. Germline CDR1 LNHDA, CDR2 SQIVND (reference sequence). The CDR3 has 14 residues. With no exception, relapse followed autologous stem cell transplantation in all patients, and brentuximab vedotin exposure varied. Complete response, partial response or progressive disease was recorded as best response. Profiling relied on immunoSEQ multiplex PCR, and the TCRdb table lists in-frame clones only, not all of them. The repertoire holds approximately 60,000 clones, with about nine tenths as singletons. This clone was seen a handful of times. The antigen is undetermined.

The material was peripheral blood mononuclear cells (PBMCs), obtained at baseline. This TCR derives from a human donor with classical Hodgkin lymphoma. The V and J genes are TRBV19 and TRBJ1-6; no clear D gene. CDR3 in DNA: TGTGCCAGTACCGTCCGGGCTTATAATTCACCCCTCCACTTT. This gives the protein CASTVRAYNSPLHF.